This T cell receptor (beta chain) originates from a study of T cell clusters in autoimmune cytopenias. In the study overall: A median age of approximately 60 years and mean of 56 years characterized healthy donor controls.

This CDR3 spans 14 amino acids. Germline V gene sequence: CDR1 LNHNV, CDR2 YYDKDF (reference sequence). Its frequency marks this clonotype as medium-sized. Its antigen is unknown. The study, taken as a whole, reports: Primary autoimmune cytopenia patients appeared to lack physiological T cell clusters present in healthy donors.

Multiplex touch-down PCR amplified TRB using TRB-A and TRB-B pools in one tube. Following a re-call of the multiplex PCR reads, TCRdb has one entry per CDR3 protein and lacks DNA. The sample totals about 5,500 distinct CDR3 sequences. TRB was amplified from about 250 ng of peripheral blood genomic DNA per sample. These data also formed part of another study, on T cell repertoires in aging, cancer and after chemotherapy. As reported in that work: Healthy donor repertoires were recorded over several months to years and showed clear clonal overlap. In each cancer cohort, median generation probability increased across chemotherapy, suggesting thymic output rebounded.

Sample: peripheral blood. V is TRBV15 and J is TRBJ1-1. This clonotype originated in a human donor in good health. CDR3: CATSRVQMNTEAFF.